These 21 T cell receptor beta chains share one sample of origin, sequenced in a study of blood T cell repertoires in COVID-19. Repertoires were generated with immunoSEQ multiplex PCR, while TCRdb's copy carries only in-frame clones and drops some. The sample has roughly 380,000 clones; 75% to 90% are singletons. Material for sequencing was peripheral blood. Receptors were obtained from a young woman with acute or convalescent COVID-19.

The chain links TRBV5-1 to TRBJ1-1; 11 nucleotides match TRBD1. There are 16 residues in the CDR3. Germline assignment: CDR1 SGHRS and CDR2 YFSETQ. V lost 2 bases and J lost 7; bases outside the gene matches: 10. Here the CDR3 DNA reads TGCGCCAGCAGCTTTGGGACAGGGGGTCTTTTGAGTGAAGCTTTCTTT. Translating gives CASSFGTGGLLSEAFF. Full variable domain (missing parts from reference TRBV5-1 and TRBJ1-1): KAGVTQTPRYLIKTRGQQVTLSCSPISGHRSVSWYQQTPGQGLQFLFEYFSETQRNKGNFPGRFSGRQFSNSRSEMNVSTLELGDSALYLCASSFGTGGLLSEAFFGQGTRLTVV.

This clone was counted ten times or more. The chain links TRBV6-1 to TRBJ1-1; D not certain. The CDR3 extends over 13 amino acids. Germline V lookup: CDR1 MNHNS, CDR2 SASEGT. Trimming left V 3 bases short and J 8 bases short, with 13 bases between. The CDR3 here is CASSDWEREEAFF. CDR3 nucleotides: TGTGCCAGCAGTGATTGGGAACGGGAAGAAGCTTTCTTT.

The chain recombines TRBV7-8 with TRBJ2-7; 7 positions agree with TRBD1. Per germline, CDR1 SGHVS and CDR2 FQNEAQ. V shed 3 bases and J 0 bases; nucleotides not matched to a gene: 8. This CDR3 comprises 16 residues. The CDR3: CASSLPATGSSYEQYF. CDR3 DNA sequence: TGTGCCAGCAGCTTGCCCGCGACAGGGAGCTCCTACGAGCAGTACTTC.

This rearrangement joins TRBV3-1 (or the pseudogene TRBV3-2) to TRBJ2-1, with a tentative D call TRBD1 (5 bases). Trimming shortened V by 0 bases and J by 9 bases, and 12 bases separated the two germline ends. The germline V gene has CDR1 LGHDT and CDR2 YNNKEL (reference sequence). CDR3 length: 14 amino acids. DNA for the CDR3: TGTGCCAGCAGCCAAGAAGATAAGGACACTGAGCAGTTCTTC. Protein: CASSQEDKDTEQFF.

J is TRBJ2-7 and V is TRBV9, with unresolved D. The CDR3 has 13 residues. V dropped 0 bases and J dropped 5 bases, with 9 bases sitting between them. Germline loops: CDR1 SGDLS, CDR2 YYNGEE. The CDR3 loop is CASSVAPLNEQYF. The CDR3 bases are TGTGCCAGCAGCGTAGCTCCTTTAAACGAGCAGTACTTC.

V and J are TRBV6-5 and TRBJ1-2; no clear D. Trimming left V 6 bases short and J 5 bases short, with 7 bases between. The CDR3 extends over 11 amino acids. CDR1 MNHEY and CDR2 SVGAGI come from the germline V gene. CDR3 sequence (DNA): TGTGCCAGCAGGACATTTTATGGCTACACCTTC. As protein: CASRTFYGYTF.

The chain couples TRBV3-1 (or the pseudogene TRBV3-2) to TRBJ2-5; 11 bases align to TRBD2. V shed 4 bases, J shed 5 bases, and the junction held 12 bases outside the gene matches. The CDR3 extends over 17 amino acids. The germline V gene encodes CDR1 LGHDT and CDR2 YNNKEL (reference sequence). CDR3 nucleotide sequence: TGTGCCAGCAGCCGTAGCGGGGGGGCGAGAGGAGTGGAGACCCAGTACTTC. Its protein is CASSRSGGARGVETQYF.

The V and J genes are TRBV5-4 and TRBJ1-1; D is uncertain. The CDR3 is 15 residues long. Trimming removed 0 bases at V and 0 bases at J, with 9 bases between. Per the germline V gene, CDR1 is SGHNT and CDR2 is YYREEE (reference sequence). CDR3 loop: CASSLVGQMNTEAFF. CDR3 nucleotide sequence: TGTGCCAGCAGCTTGGTGGGCCAGATGAACACTGAAGCTTTCTTT.

This clone occurred a few times. This chain links TRBV9 with TRBJ1-3; tentatively, D is TRBD1 (5 bases). This CDR3 spans 14 amino acids. Looked up from germline, CDR1 is SGDLS and CDR2 is YYNGEE. Trimming removed 3 bases from V and 0 bases from J, with 7 bases in between. CDR3 sequence (DNA): TGTGCCAGCAGCGCCACAGGCTCTGGAAACACCATATATTTT. This codes for CASSATGSGNTIYF.

This sequence joins TRBV9 and TRBJ2-1; 8 nucleotides agree with TRBD2. Germline CDR1 SGDLS, CDR2 YYNGEE. This CDR3 is built from 16 residues. V lost 4 bases to trimming and J lost 0 bases; unmatched junction nucleotides: 6. The CDR3 DNA reads TGTGCCAGCAGCCCGGGAGGGGGTCTCTCCTACAATGAGCAGTTCTTC. Translation gives CASSPGGGLSYNEQFF.

The V call is TRBV6-4, the J call TRBJ2-3, with D unclear. V was clipped by 0 bases and J by 0 bases, with 7 bases between them. In germline, CDR1 is MRHNA, CDR2 SNTAGT. The CDR3 spans 15 residues. CDR3 sequence: CASSDSIRSTDTQYF. CDR3 DNA sequence: TGTGCCAGCAGTGACTCCATTCGGAGCACAGATACGCAGTATTTT.

The chain links TRBV4-1 to TRBJ1-4, with 8 positions matching TRBD1. Trimming at V came to 0 bases and at J to 9 bases, leaving 6 bases not matched to a gene. Germline V lookup: CDR1 MGHRA, CDR2 YSYEKL. This CDR3 contains 15 residues. For the CDR3, the DNA is TGCGCCAGCAGCCAAGAGGCAGGGGGCGGGAAAAAACTGTTTTTT. Amino acid sequence: CASSQEAGGGKKLFF.

This clone showed up just once. The CDR3 coding sequence is TGTGCCAGCAGTTACGGACCGGGGGGCGCGAGCTACGAGCAGTACTTC. This sequence encodes CASSYGPGGASYEQYF. The chain joins TRBV6-5 to TRBJ2-7; D may be TRBD2 (7 bases). V lost 2 bases and J 3 bases, leaving 17 bases between the germline ends. Germline loops: CDR1 MNHEY, CDR2 SVGAGI. The length of the CDR3 is 16 residues.

CDR3 amino acids: CASSPQGFTEAFF. The DNA for the CDR3 is TGTGCCAGCAGTCCACAGGGCTTCACTGAAGCTTTCTTT. The V call is TRBV6-5, the J call TRBJ1-1, with D possibly being TRBD1 (6 bases). Trimming left V 5 bases short and J 4 bases short, with 11 bases between. This CDR3 is 13 amino acids long. From germline, CDR1 is MNHEY and CDR2 SVGAGI.

The genes are TRBV2 and TRBJ2-1; no clear D gene. The germline gives CDR1 SNHLY, CDR2 FYNNEI. This CDR3 contains 14 residues. Trimming removed 3 bases from V and 4 bases from J, with 10 bases in between. The CDR3 sequence is CASSENTYYNEQFF. Written as DNA, the CDR3 is TGTGCCAGCAGTGAGAATACCTATTACAATGAGCAGTTCTTC.

The gene calls are TRBV6-1 and TRBJ1-2; the match to TRBD1 covers 8 bases. The V gene end was trimmed by 2 bases and the J gene end by 4 bases; junction bases not matched to a gene: 3. Germline V gene data show CDR1 as MNHNS and CDR2 as SASEGT. The CDR3 is 14 amino acids. CDR3 DNA sequence: TGTGCCAGCAGTGAACCGGGACAGGCCTATGGCTACACCTTC. Its protein is CASSEPGQAYGYTF.

The chain recombines TRBV29-1 with TRBJ1-3; D remains ambiguous. The germline CDR1 and CDR2 sequences are SQVTM and ANQGSEA. The CDR3 runs 16 residues. Trimming pared 3 bases from V and 0 bases from J, leaving 15 bases between. The CDR3 protein is CSVDLPGLSSGNTIYF. As DNA, the CDR3 is TGCAGCGTTGATCTCCCAGGCCTTAGCTCTGGAAACACCATATATTTT.

This clone showed up just once. This chain links TRBV6-2 or TRBV6-3 with TRBJ1-2; D not certain. V was pared by 3 bases and J by 5 bases, with 13 bases between. This CDR3 is 14 amino acids long. The germline gives CDR1 MNHEY, CDR2 SVGEGT. DNA of the CDR3: TGTGCCAGCAGTTATGAGAGGGTTGGATATGGCTACACCTTC. Translated, it gives CASSYERVGYGYTF.

The rearrangement uses TRBV19 and TRBJ2-1; 9 positions match TRBD1. Germline values: CDR1 LNHDA, CDR2 SQIVND (reference sequence). Germline trimming cut 3 bases from V and 8 bases from J; bases unmatched to any gene: 11. The CDR3 has 16 residues. CDR3 in amino acids: CASSMVDRGITDEQFF. The CDR3 nucleotides are TGTGCCAGTAGTATGGTGGACAGGGGTATTACGGATGAGCAGTTCTTC.

The chain joins TRBV27 to TRBJ1-2; 9 bases line up with TRBD1. Trimming removed 2 bases from V and 5 bases from J; junction bases left unmatched: 6. This CDR3 has 15 amino acids. Germline CDR1 and CDR2: MNHEY and SMNVEV (reference sequence). CDR3 sequence (DNA): TGTGCCAGCAGTTTAACCACAGGGGGCTGGTATGGCTACACCTTC. Its protein is CASSLTTGGWYGYTF.

The chain uses TRBV9 and TRBJ1-1; no definite D call. The CDR3 runs 14 residues. CDR1 is SGDLS, CDR2 YYNGEE, per germline. V lost 0 bases to trimming and J lost 0 bases, with 6 bases between them. The CDR3 DNA reads as TGTGCCAGCAGCGTAGGTACAGTGAACACTGAAGCTTTCTTT. This encodes CASSVGTVNTEAFF.